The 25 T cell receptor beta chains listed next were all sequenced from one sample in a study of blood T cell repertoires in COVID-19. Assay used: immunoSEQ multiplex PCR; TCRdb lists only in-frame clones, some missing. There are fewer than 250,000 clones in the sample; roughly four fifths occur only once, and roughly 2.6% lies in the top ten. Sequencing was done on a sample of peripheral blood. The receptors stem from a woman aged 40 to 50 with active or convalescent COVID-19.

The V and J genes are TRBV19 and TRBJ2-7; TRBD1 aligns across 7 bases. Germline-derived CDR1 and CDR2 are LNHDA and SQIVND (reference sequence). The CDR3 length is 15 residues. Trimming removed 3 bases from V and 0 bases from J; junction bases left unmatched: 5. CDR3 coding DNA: TGTGCCAGTAGTATCCGACAGGGCCTCTCCTACGAGCAGTACTTC. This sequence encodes CASSIRQGLSYEQYF.

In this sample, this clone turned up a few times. The CDR3 coding sequence is TGTGCCAGGAAACCTTCGACAGGGGCTAATTCACCCCTCCACTTT. Translation gives CARKPSTGANSPLHF. The chain combines TRBV6-5 with TRBJ1-6, with 8 positions matching TRBD1. V lost 9 bases and J lost 6; bases outside the gene matches: 10. The CDR3 runs to 15 residues. The germline CDR1 and CDR2 sequences are MNHEY and SVGAGI.

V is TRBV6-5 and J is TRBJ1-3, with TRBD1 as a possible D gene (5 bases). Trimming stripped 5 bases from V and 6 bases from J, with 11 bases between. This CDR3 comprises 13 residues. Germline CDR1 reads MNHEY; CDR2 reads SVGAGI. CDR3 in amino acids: CASSRQGENTIYF. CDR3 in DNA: TGTGCCAGCAGTCGACAAGGGGAAAACACCATATATTTT.

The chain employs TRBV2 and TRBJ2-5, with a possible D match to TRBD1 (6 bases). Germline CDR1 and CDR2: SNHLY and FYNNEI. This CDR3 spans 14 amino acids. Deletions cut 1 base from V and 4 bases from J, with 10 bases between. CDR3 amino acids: CASSEELGAETQYF. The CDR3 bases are TGTGCCAGCAGTGAAGAGTTGGGGGCAGAGACCCAGTACTTC.

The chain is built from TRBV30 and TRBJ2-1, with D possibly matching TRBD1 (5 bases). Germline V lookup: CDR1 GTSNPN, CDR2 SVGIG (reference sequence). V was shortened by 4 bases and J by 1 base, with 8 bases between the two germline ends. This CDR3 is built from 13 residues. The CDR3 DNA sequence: TGTGCCTGGAATAGGGGTTCCTACAATGAGCAGTTCTTC. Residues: CAWNRGSYNEQFF.

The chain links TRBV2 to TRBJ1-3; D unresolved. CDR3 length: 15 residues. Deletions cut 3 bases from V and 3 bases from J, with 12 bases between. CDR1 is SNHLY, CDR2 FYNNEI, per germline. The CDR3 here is CASSESGIYGNTIYF. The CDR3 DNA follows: TGTGCCAGCAGTGAGTCGGGGATATATGGAAACACCATATATTTT.

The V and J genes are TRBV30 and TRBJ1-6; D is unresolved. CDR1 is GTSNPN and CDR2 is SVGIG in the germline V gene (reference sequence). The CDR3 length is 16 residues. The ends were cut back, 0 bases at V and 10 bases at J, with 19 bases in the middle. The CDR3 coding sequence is TGTGCCTGGAGTGTACCGGTTCCCTTTTTGAAGTCACCCCTCCACTTT. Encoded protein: CAWSVPVPFLKSPLHF. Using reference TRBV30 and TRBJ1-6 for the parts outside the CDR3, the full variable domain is SQTIHQWPATLVQPVGSPLSLECTVEGTSNPNLYWYRQAAGRGLQLLFYSVGIGQISSEVPQNLSASRPQDRQFILSSKKLLLSDSGFYLCAWSVPVPFLKSPLHFGNGTRLTVT.

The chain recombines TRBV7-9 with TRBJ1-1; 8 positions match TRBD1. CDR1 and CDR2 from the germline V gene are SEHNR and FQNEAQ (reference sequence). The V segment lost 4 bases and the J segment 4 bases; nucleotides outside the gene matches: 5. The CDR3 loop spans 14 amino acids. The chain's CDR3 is CASSSRTGGTEAFF. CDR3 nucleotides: TGTGCCAGCAGCTCGCGTACAGGGGGCACTGAAGCTTTCTTT.

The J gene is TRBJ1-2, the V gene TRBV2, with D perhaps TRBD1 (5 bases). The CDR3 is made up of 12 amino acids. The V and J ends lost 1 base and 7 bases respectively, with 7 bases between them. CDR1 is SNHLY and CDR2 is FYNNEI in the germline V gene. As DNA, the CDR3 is TGTGCCAGCAGTGAAGGGGGGGGTGGCTACACCTTC. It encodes CASSEGGGGYTF.

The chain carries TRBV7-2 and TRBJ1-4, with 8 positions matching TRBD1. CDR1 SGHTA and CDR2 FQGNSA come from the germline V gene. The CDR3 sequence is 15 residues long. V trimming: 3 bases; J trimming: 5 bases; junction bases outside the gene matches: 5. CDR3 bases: TGTGCCAGCAGCTTTTACAGGGGGACCAATGAAAAACTGTTTTTT. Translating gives CASSFYRGTNEKLFF.

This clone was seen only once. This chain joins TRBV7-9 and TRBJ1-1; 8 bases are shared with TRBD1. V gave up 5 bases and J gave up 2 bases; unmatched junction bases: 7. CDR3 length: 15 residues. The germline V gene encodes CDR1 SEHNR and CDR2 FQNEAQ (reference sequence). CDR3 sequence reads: CASSAQGARNTEAFF. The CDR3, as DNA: TGTGCCAGCAGCGCTCAGGGGGCGCGCAACACTGAAGCTTTCTTT.

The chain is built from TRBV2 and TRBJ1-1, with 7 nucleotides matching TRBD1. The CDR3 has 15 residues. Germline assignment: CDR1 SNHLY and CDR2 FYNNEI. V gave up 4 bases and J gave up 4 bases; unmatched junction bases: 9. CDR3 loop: CASSGVRGPSTEAFF. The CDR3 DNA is TGTGCCAGCAGTGGAGTGAGGGGGCCGAGCACTGAAGCTTTCTTT.

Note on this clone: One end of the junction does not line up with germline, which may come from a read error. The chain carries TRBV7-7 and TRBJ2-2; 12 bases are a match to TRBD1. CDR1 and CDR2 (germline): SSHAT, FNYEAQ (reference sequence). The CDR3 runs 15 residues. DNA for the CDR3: TGTGCTAGCAGCCCGGGACAGGGGGCAGCCGGGGAGCTGTTTTTT. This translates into CASSPGQGAAGELFF. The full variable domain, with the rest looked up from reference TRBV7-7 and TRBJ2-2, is GAGVSQSPRYKVTKRGQDVTLRCDPISSHATLYWYQQALGQGPEFLTYFNYEAQPDKSGLPSDRFSAERPEGSISTLTIQRTEQRDSAMYRCASSPGQGAAGELFFGEGSRLTVL.

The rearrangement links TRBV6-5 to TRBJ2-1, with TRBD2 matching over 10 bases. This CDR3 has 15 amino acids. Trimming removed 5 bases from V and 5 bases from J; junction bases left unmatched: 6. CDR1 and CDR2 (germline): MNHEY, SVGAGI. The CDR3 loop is CASSPRTSGNNEQFF. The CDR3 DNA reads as TGTGCCAGCAGTCCACGGACTAGCGGAAACAATGAGCAGTTCTTC.

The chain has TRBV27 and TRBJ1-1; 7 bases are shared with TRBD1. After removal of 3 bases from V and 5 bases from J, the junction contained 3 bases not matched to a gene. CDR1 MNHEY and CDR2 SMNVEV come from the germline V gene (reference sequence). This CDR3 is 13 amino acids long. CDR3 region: CASSFGTVTEAFF. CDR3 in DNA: TGTGCCAGCAGTTTTGGGACAGTAACTGAAGCTTTCTTT.

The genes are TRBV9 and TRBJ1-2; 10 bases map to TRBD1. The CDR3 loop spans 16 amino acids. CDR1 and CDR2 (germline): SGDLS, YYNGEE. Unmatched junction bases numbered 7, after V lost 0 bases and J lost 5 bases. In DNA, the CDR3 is TGTGCCAGCAGCGTAGCTCAAGGACAGGGGGGTTATGGCTACACCTTC. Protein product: CASSVAQGQGGYGYTF.

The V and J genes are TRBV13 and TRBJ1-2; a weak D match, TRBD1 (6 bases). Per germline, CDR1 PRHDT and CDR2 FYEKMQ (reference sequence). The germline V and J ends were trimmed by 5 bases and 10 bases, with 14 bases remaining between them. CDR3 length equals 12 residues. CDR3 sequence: CASSLRQVDYTF. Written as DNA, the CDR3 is TGTGCCAGCAGCCTTCGACAGGTTGACTACACCTTC.

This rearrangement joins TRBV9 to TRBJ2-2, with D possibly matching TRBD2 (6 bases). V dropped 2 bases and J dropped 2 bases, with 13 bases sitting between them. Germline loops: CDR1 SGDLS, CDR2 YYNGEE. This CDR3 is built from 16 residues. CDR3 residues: CASSVSGGINTGELFF. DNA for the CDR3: TGTGCCAGCAGCGTCTCGGGCGGGATTAACACCGGGGAGCTGTTTTTT. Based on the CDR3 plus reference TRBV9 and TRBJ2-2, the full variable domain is DSGVTQTPKHLITATGQRVTLRCSPRSGDLSVYWYQQSLDQGLQFLIQYYNGEERAKGNILERFSAQQFPDLHSELNLSSLELGDSALYFCASSVSGGINTGELFFGEGSRLTVL.

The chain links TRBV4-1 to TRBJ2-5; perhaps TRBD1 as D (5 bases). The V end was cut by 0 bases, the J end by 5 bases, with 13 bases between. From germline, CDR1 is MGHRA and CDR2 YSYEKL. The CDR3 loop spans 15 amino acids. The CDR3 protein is CASSQEGRVLETQYF. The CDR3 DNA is TGCGCCAGCAGCCAAGAAGGCAGGGTGTTGGAGACCCAGTACTTC.

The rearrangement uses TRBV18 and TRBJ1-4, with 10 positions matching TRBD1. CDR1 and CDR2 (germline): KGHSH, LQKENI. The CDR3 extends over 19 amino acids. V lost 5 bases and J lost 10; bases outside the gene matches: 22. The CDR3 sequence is CASSATQPGQGIPYGKLFF. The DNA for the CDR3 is TGTGCCAGCTCAGCTACTCAACCGGGACAGGGGATCCCGTACGGAAAACTGTTTTTT.

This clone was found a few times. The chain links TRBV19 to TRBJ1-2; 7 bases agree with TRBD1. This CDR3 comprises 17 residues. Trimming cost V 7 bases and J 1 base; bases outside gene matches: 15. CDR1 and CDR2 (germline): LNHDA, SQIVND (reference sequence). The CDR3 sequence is CASTGNRGRRDNYGYTF. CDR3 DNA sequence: TGTGCCAGTACGGGGAACAGGGGAAGACGAGATAACTATGGCTACACCTTC. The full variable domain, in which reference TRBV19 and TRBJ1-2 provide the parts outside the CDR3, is DGGITQSPKYLFRKEGQNVTLSCEQNLNHDAMYWYRQDPGQGLRLIYYSQIVNDFQKGDIAEGYSVSREKKESFPLTVTSAQKNPTAFYLCASTGNRGRRDNYGYTFGSGTRLTVV.

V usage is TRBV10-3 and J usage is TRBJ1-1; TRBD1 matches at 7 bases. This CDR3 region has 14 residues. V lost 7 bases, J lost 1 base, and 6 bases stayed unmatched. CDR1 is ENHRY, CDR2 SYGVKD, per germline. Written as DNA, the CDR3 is TGTGCCATCACGCCTGGACAGGCGAACACTGAAGCTTTCTTT. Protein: CAITPGQANTEAFF.

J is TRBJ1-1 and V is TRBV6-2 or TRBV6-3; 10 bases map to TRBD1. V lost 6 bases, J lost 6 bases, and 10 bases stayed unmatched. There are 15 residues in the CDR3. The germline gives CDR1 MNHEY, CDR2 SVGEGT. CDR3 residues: CASSERTGGKAEAFF. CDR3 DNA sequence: TGTGCCAGCAGCGAGAGGACAGGGGGTAAGGCTGAAGCTTTCTTT.

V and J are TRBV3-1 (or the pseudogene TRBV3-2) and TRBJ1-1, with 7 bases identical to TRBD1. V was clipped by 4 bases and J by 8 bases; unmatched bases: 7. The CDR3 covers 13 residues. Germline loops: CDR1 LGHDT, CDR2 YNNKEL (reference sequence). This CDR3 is CASSLQTGPEAFF. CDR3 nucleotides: TGTGCCAGCAGCCTACAGACAGGGCCAGAAGCTTTCTTT.

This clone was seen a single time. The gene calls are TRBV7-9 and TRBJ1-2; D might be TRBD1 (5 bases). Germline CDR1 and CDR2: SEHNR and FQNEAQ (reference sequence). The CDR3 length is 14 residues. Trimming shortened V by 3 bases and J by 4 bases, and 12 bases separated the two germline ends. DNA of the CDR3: TGTGCCAGCAGCTTCACCGACAGTTTCTATGGCTACACCTTC. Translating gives CASSFTDSFYGYTF.